These 24 T cell receptor beta chains were sequenced from one sample in a study of T cell responses to AZD1222 COVID-19 vaccine listed by TCRdb under 2021. Libraries were made using the immunoSEQ multiplex PCR assay. TCRdb holds this immuneACCESS table with in-frame rearrangements only. Some clones are missing; in checked studies, unresolved V genes explain under half, and the rest has no known cause. The sample table records 100,000 to 150,000 clones; roughly 90% of these occur just once. Roughly 1.6% of the sample belongs to the ten largest clones. The time point label corresponds to: baseline before first vaccination. The specimen comprised peripheral blood, sampled on day 0 of AZD1222 vaccination. The receptor set was obtained from an adult in good health.

The CDR3, as DNA: TGTGCCAGTAGTATCCTGGGCGCTGAAGCTTTCTTT. Amino acids: CASSILGAEAFF. The chain couples TRBV19 to TRBJ1-1; D gene uncertain. V shed 3 bases and J shed 6 bases, with 8 bases lying between them. CDR1 is LNHDA, CDR2 SQIVND, per germline (reference sequence). The CDR3 has 12 amino acids. The entire variable domain, with the rest obtained from reference TRBV19 and TRBJ1-1, is as follows: DGGITQSPKYLFRKEGQNVTLSCEQNLNHDAMYWYRQDPGQGLRLIYYSQIVNDFQKGDIAEGYSVSREKKESFPLTVTSAQKNPTAFYLCASSILGAEAFFGQGTRLTVV.

V usage is TRBV10-3 and J usage is TRBJ1-6; unclear D gene. The CDR3 runs 15 residues. V lost 4 bases, J lost 5 bases, and 12 bases lay in between. Per the germline V gene, CDR1 is ENHRY and CDR2 is SYGVKD. The CDR3 here is CAISATTLDNSPLHF. CDR3 coding DNA: TGTGCCATCAGTGCGACGACCTTAGATAATTCACCCCTCCACTTT.

This rearrangement joins TRBV10-3 to TRBJ1-1; weak D call: TRBD1 (5 bases). Germline V gene data show CDR1 as ENHRY and CDR2 as SYGVKD. The V and J ends lost 3 bases and 0 bases respectively, with 5 bases between them. The CDR3 runs to 13 residues. DNA for the CDR3: TGTGCCATCAGTGACAGGGTGAACACTGAAGCTTTCTTT. Its protein product is CAISDRVNTEAFF.

In its sample, this clone was seen a few times. The DNA of the CDR3 is TGTGCCAGCAGTAAGGGAAACACCATATATTTT. Translated, it gives CASSKGNTIYF. The V call is TRBV6-5, the J call TRBJ1-3, with D hard to call. The CDR3 sequence is 11 residues long. Trimming cost V 5 bases and J 4 bases, with 3 bases left between them. Germline lookup yields CDR1 MNHEY and CDR2 SVGAGI.

This clone has a handful of counts. The chain couples TRBV28 to TRBJ2-1; TRBD1 or TRBD2 may be the D gene (5 bases each). CDR3 length: 15 amino acids. V was cut by 5 bases and J by 2 bases, with 13 bases left in between. Germline CDR1 reads MDHEN; CDR2 reads SYDVKM. The CDR3: CASSTPGPAYNEQFF. CDR3 bases: TGTGCCAGCAGTACCCCGGGACCCGCCTACAATGAGCAGTTCTTC.

The chain joins TRBV10-3 to TRBJ2-5; TRBD1 matches 8 bases. Germline assignment: CDR1 ENHRY and CDR2 SYGVKD. The CDR3 runs to 11 residues. Trimming took 10 bases from V and 3 from J; bases not matched to a gene: 1. The CDR3 here is CATQGEETQYF. The DNA of the CDR3 is TGTGCCACACAGGGGGAAGAGACCCAGTACTTC.

The chain recombines TRBV12-3 or TRBV12-4 with TRBJ1-1; 7 nucleotides align to TRBD1. This CDR3 has 13 residues. Unmatched junction bases numbered 3, after V lost 2 bases and J lost 6 bases. The CDR3 loop is CASSLMQGAEAFF. CDR3 DNA: TGTGCCAGCAGTTTAATGCAGGGGGCTGAAGCTTTCTTT.

The chain is built from TRBV5-6 and TRBJ1-6; tentatively, D is TRBD1 (5 bases). The CDR3 loop spans 16 amino acids. V lost 4 bases to trimming and J lost 0 bases, with 11 bases between them. Germline CDR1 is SGHDT and CDR2 is YYEEEE. The DNA for the CDR3 is TGTGCCAGCAGCCGCAGACAGAGCTCCTATAATTCACCCCTCCACTTT. Its protein is CASSRRQSSYNSPLHF.

This chain uses TRBV6-2 or TRBV6-3 with TRBJ2-7; no firm D call. The CDR3 has 15 residues. V was cut by 3 bases and J by 5 bases, with 17 bases left in between. Germline loops: CDR1 MNHEY, CDR2 SVGEGT. The CDR3 bases are TGTGCCAGCAGTTATTATAGTTGGAGTCCCAACGAGCAGTACTTC. Translation: CASSYYSWSPNEQYF.

V and J are TRBV5-1 and TRBJ1-5; possible D gene TRBD1, 5 bases. This CDR3 has 14 amino acids. V was shortened by 4 bases and J by 5 bases, with 13 bases between the two germline ends. CDR1 SGHRS and CDR2 YFSETQ come from the germline V gene. CDR3 sequence reads: CASSPGGDDQPQHF. The CDR3 DNA follows: TGCGCCAGCAGCCCCGGGGGGGATGATCAGCCCCAGCATTTT.

The chain links TRBV3-1 (or the pseudogene TRBV3-2) to TRBJ2-7; 8 nucleotides match TRBD1. The CDR3 has 13 residues. The germline gives CDR1 LGHDT, CDR2 YNNKEL (reference sequence). V was pared by 7 bases and J by 9 bases, with 11 bases of the junction left unmatched. The DNA of the CDR3 is TGTGCCAGCACCGACTTGACCGGGACAGGGCAGTACTTC. Protein: CASTDLTGTGQYF.

The chain links TRBV18 to TRBJ2-1; a possible D gene is TRBD2 (5 bases). V was trimmed by 0 bases and J by 3 bases, leaving 9 bases between them. This CDR3 has 15 amino acids. Germline lookup yields CDR1 KGHSH and CDR2 LQKENI. CDR3 sequence: CASSPPGSGYNEQFF. CDR3 DNA sequence: TGTGCCAGCTCACCACCAGGCAGCGGCTACAATGAGCAGTTCTTC.

This chain links TRBV7-9 with TRBJ1-5; no clear D gene. Trimming shortened V by 4 bases and J by 5 bases, and 6 bases separated the two germline ends. The CDR3 has 12 amino acids. From germline, CDR1 is SEHNR and CDR2 FQNEAQ (reference sequence). This CDR3 is CASSSLDQPQHF. In DNA form, the CDR3 reads TGTGCCAGCAGCTCCCTAGATCAGCCCCAGCATTTT.

Here the CDR3 reads CAIGPDRVMNTEAFF. CDR3 coding DNA: TGTGCCATCGGACCGGACAGGGTTATGAACACTGAAGCTTTCTTT. The V gene is TRBV10-3, the J gene TRBJ1-1; 8 bases fit TRBD1. CDR1 and CDR2 from the germline V gene are ENHRY and SYGVKD. This CDR3 has 15 residues. Germline trimming cut 8 bases from V and 0 bases from J; bases unmatched to any gene: 8.

The V call is TRBV11-2, the J call TRBJ2-1, with 12 bases that match TRBD2. The CDR3 runs to 18 residues. CDR1 SGHAT and CDR2 FQNNGV come from the germline V gene. The J segment lost 8 bases and the V segment lost 4 bases, leaving 15 bases of the junction unmatched. The chain's CDR3 is CASSWGVTSGSGLDEQFF. Here the CDR3 DNA reads TGTGCCAGCAGCTGGGGGGTGACTAGCGGGAGTGGTTTGGATGAGCAGTTCTTC.

The genes are TRBV7-6 and TRBJ1-5; 9 bases line up with TRBD1. CDR1 is SGHVS, CDR2 FNYEAQ, per germline. V dropped 5 bases and J dropped 5; count of bases not matched to a gene: 4. The CDR3 length is 14 residues. CDR3 coding DNA: TGTGCCAGCAGCCTCGGACAGGGGCATCAGCCCCAGCATTTT. Amino acid sequence: CASSLGQGHQPQHF. Filled out from reference TRBV7-6 and TRBJ1-5, the complete variable domain reads GAGVSQSPRYKVTKRGQDVALRCDPISGHVSLYWYRQALGQGPEFLTYFNYEAQQDKSGLPNDRFSAERPEGSISTLTIQRTEQRDSAMYRCASSLGQGHQPQHFGDGTRLSIL.

The genes are TRBV5-4 and TRBJ2-3, with 12 bases lining up with TRBD2. The germline V gene has CDR1 SGHNT and CDR2 YYREEE (reference sequence). The CDR3 totals 17 residues. Trimming cost V 2 bases and J 0 bases; bases outside gene matches: 4. Here the CDR3 reads CASSLRTSGTSTDTQYF. In DNA, the CDR3 is TGTGCCAGCAGCTTAAGGACTAGCGGGACTAGCACAGATACGCAGTATTTT.

The chain recombines TRBV19 with TRBJ2-1; 10 positions agree with TRBD2. The CDR3 extends over 16 amino acids. Germline CDR1 is LNHDA and CDR2 is SQIVND (reference sequence). J was trimmed by 5 bases and V by 3 bases; bases with no gene match: 7. Here the CDR3 reads CASSIPTSGQHNEQFF. In nucleotides, the CDR3 is TGTGCCAGTAGTATTCCGACTAGCGGGCAACACAATGAGCAGTTCTTC.

The chain combines TRBV5-1 with TRBJ2-7; D possibly corresponds to TRBD2 (6 bases). CDR1 is SGHRS and CDR2 is YFSETQ in the germline V gene. V shed 1 base and J shed 5 bases, with 16 bases lying between them. The length of the CDR3 is 15 residues. Here the CDR3 reads CASSLNGRGYDEQYF. CDR3 DNA sequence: TGCGCCAGCAGCTTGAACGGGAGAGGATACGACGAGCAGTACTTC.

The chain couples TRBV5-1 to TRBJ2-7, with D perhaps matching TRBD1 (6 bases). Trimming cost V 3 bases and J 4 bases, with 11 bases left between them. Germline V CDR1 and CDR2: SGHRS, YFSETQ. The CDR3 spans 13 residues. The chain's CDR3 is CASSSGTSYEQYF. The CDR3 DNA sequence: TGCGCCAGCAGCTCTGGGACATCTTACGAGCAGTACTTC.

The chain carries TRBV25-1 and TRBJ2-1; the D gene is possibly TRBD2 (6 bases). Germline assignment: CDR1 MGHDK and CDR2 SYGVNS. V was pared by 5 bases and J by 7 bases, with 21 bases between. The CDR3 loop spans 16 amino acids. The CDR3 sequence: CASSRGREAWENEQFF. The CDR3 nucleotides are TGTGCCAGCAGTAGGGGCAGGGAGGCCTGGGAGAATGAGCAGTTCTTC.

This clone appeared once. This rearrangement joins TRBV6-1 to TRBJ2-3; 11 bases align to TRBD1. Germline assignment: CDR1 MNHNS and CDR2 SASEGT. The CDR3 covers 16 residues. V dropped 1 base and J dropped 6; count of bases not matched to a gene: 6. CDR3 sequence reads: CASSEVGTGGRDTQYF. CDR3 nucleotide sequence: TGTGCCAGCAGTGAAGTTGGGACAGGGGGAAGGGATACGCAGTATTTT.

This clone was found a few times. The CDR3: CASSESHSSGYTF. The DNA of the CDR3 is TGCGCCAGCAGTGAGTCCCACTCTAGCGGCTACACCTTC. The chain employs TRBV10-2 and TRBJ1-2; the D is unclear. Germline CDR1 is WSHSY and CDR2 is SAAADI. The CDR3 runs to 13 residues. The V end lost 0 bases, the J end lost 8 bases, and 10 bases lay between the germline ends.

The chain is built from TRBV6-2 or TRBV6-3 and TRBJ1-1; no clear D. Germline V gene sequence: CDR1 MNHEY, CDR2 SVGEGT. CDR3 length equals 14 residues. V gave up 2 bases and J gave up 1 base, with 8 bases separating them. CDR3 sequence: CASSYGNANTEAFF. In DNA, the CDR3 is TGTGCCAGCAGTTACGGGAATGCGAACACTGAAGCTTTCTTT.